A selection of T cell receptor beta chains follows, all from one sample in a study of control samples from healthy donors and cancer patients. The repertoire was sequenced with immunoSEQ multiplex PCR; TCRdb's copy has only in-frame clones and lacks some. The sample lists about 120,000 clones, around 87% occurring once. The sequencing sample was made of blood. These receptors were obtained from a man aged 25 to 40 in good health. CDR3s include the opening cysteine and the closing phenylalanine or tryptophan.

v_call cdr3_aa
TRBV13 CASSFGTASEEQYF
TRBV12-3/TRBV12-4 CASSPTGLTEAFF
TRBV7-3 CASSLKAGEKAQYF
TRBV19 CASSIQVRDRGISGANVLTF
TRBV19 CASSIRGGAAFF
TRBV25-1 CASSGLAGGRYNEQFF
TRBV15 CATSRDRAGDSPLHF
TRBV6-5 CASSPGGPLHF
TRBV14 CASSPGGGIGTGELFF
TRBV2 CASSRTGEVAVTEAFF
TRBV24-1 CATSDSTDRLNEQFF
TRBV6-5 CASTRAGGGEETQYF
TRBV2 CASSGQGVPGTDTQYF